The 20 T cell receptor beta chains reported below all come from one sample, sequenced in a study of T cell responses to AZD1222 COVID-19 vaccine. The method was immunoSEQ multiplex PCR; TCRdb's version includes in-frame clones alone and lacks a portion of them. The sample totals about 140,000 clones. Material for sequencing was peripheral blood. The receptors stem from an adult in good health.

This chain's CDR3 is CASSQDGERGYEQYF. CDR3 coding DNA: TGTGCCAGCAGCCAAGATGGGGAGAGAGGGTACGAGCAGTACTTC. The J gene is TRBJ2-7, the V gene TRBV7-9, with a possible D match to TRBD2 (5 bases). Trimming cost V 5 bases and J 4 bases, with 18 bases left between them. There are 15 residues in the CDR3. Looked up from germline, CDR1 is SEHNR and CDR2 is FQNEAQ (reference sequence).

V usage is TRBV14 and J usage is TRBJ2-7, with D perhaps matching TRBD1 (5 bases). V dropped 3 bases and J dropped 2 bases, with 11 bases sitting between them. The CDR3 consists of 14 residues. The germline V gene has CDR1 SGHDN and CDR2 FVKESK. For the CDR3, the DNA is TGTGCCAGCAGCCATACAGGATTTCCCTACGAGCAGTACTTC. Its protein is CASSHTGFPYEQYF.

The J gene is TRBJ2-2, the V gene TRBV11-2; no clear D. This CDR3 contains 14 residues. Per germline, CDR1 SGHAT and CDR2 FQNNGV. Trimming stripped 4 bases from V and 5 bases from J, with 11 bases between. The CDR3 here is CASSSQAATGELFF. The CDR3 nucleotides are TGTGCCAGCAGCTCCCAAGCTGCGACCGGGGAGCTGTTTTTT.

The chain carries TRBV5-1 and TRBJ2-1, with 11 bases that match TRBD2. The germline gives CDR1 SGHRS, CDR2 YFSETQ. V was pared by 0 bases and J by 2 bases, with 4 bases of the junction left unmatched. The CDR3 consists of 17 residues. The CDR3 reads CASSLGLAGGPYNEQFF. The CDR3 DNA follows: TGCGCCAGCAGCTTGGGGCTAGCGGGGGGTCCCTACAATGAGCAGTTCTTC.

The chain has TRBV2 and TRBJ1-1, with 9 bases lining up with TRBD1. J was trimmed by 1 base and V by 6 bases; bases with no gene match: 3. The CDR3 length is 14 residues. CDR1 SNHLY and CDR2 FYNNEI come from the germline V gene. Here the CDR3 reads CASSKDRGNTEAFF. CDR3 nucleotide sequence: TGTGCCAGCAGCAAGGACAGGGGGAACACTGAAGCTTTCTTT.

CDR3 bases: TGTGCCAGCAGCCCAACACTTAATCAGCCCCAGCATTTT. Translated: CASSPTLNQPQHF. The V and J genes are TRBV7-2 and TRBJ1-5; no clear D. Germline V gene data show CDR1 as SGHTA and CDR2 as FQGNSA. The CDR3 spans 13 residues. The V gene lost 5 bases and the J gene lost 4 bases, with 9 bases spanning the gap.

The V and J genes are TRBV3-1 (or the pseudogene TRBV3-2) and TRBJ2-7; 7 positions agree with TRBD1. There are 17 residues in the CDR3. V lost 0 bases to trimming and J lost 2 bases; unmatched junction nucleotides: 10. The germline CDR1 and CDR2 sequences are LGHDT and YNNKEL (reference sequence). CDR3 sequence reads: CASSQDRWGQRPYEQYF. The CDR3 DNA follows: TGTGCCAGCAGCCAAGACCGCTGGGGACAGAGACCCTACGAGCAGTACTTC.

The V call is TRBV4-1, the J call TRBJ1-1, with 7 bases lining up with TRBD1. The CDR3 is made up of 14 amino acids. J gave up 1 base and V 4 bases, and 3 bases lay outside the gene matches. Germline V gene lookup returns CDR1 MGHRA and CDR2 YSYEKL. Here the CDR3 reads CASSLGQKNTEAFF. The CDR3 DNA follows: TGCGCCAGCAGCCTGGGACAGAAGAACACTGAAGCTTTCTTT.

This chain joins TRBV2 and TRBJ1-4; 10 nucleotides line up with TRBD1. Germline V gene lookup returns CDR1 SNHLY and CDR2 FYNNEI. The length of the CDR3 is 13 residues. V shed 6 bases and J 8 bases; nucleotides not matched to a gene: 3. As DNA, the CDR3 is TGTGCCAGCAGGGGACAGGGGACCGAAAAACTGTTTTTT. Encoded protein: CASRGQGTEKLFF.

The V gene is TRBV24-1, the J gene TRBJ2-5, with a weak D call TRBD1 (5 bases). This CDR3 has 17 amino acids. Germline assignment: CDR1 KGHDR and CDR2 SFDVKD. The germline V and J ends were trimmed by 1 base and 0 bases, with 14 bases remaining between them. The CDR3 sequence is CATSDFQGAGYQETQYF. For the CDR3, the DNA is TGTGCCACCAGTGATTTCCAGGGCGCCGGGTACCAAGAGACCCAGTACTTC.

The CDR3 is CASRGTSGFQETQYF. The DNA of the CDR3 is TGTGCCAGTAGAGGGACTAGCGGGTTCCAAGAGACCCAGTACTTC. V gene TRBV19 combines with J gene TRBJ2-5; 12 bases match TRBD2. Per the germline V gene, CDR1 is LNHDA and CDR2 is SQIVND (reference sequence). V was clipped by 6 bases and J by 1 base; unmatched bases: 3. This CDR3 comprises 15 residues.

This rearrangement joins TRBV6-1 to TRBJ1-4; unclear D gene. The CDR3 has 18 amino acids. Trimming removed 1 base from V and 0 bases from J, with 15 bases in between. The germline V gene has CDR1 MNHNS and CDR2 SASEGT. This CDR3 reads CASSEVIYSGSTNEKLFF. In DNA form, the CDR3 reads TGTGCCAGCAGTGAAGTCATTTACAGCGGTTCAACTAATGAAAAACTGTTTTTT.

The V call is TRBV24-1, the J call TRBJ2-5; 9 positions match TRBD1. V shed 10 bases and J 1 base; nucleotides not matched to a gene: 3. CDR3 length: 13 amino acids. Germline assignment: CDR1 KGHDR and CDR2 SFDVKD. The DNA of the CDR3 is TGTGCCACTGGACAGGGGACCCAAGAGACCCAGTACTTC. Translated: CATGQGTQETQYF.

V is TRBV4-1 and J is TRBJ2-3; TRBD1 matches 7 bases. The germline V gene encodes CDR1 MGHRA and CDR2 YSYEKL. There are 16 residues in the CDR3. With 4 bases clipped from V and 4 bases from J, the junction kept 11 bases outside the gene matches. Written as DNA, the CDR3 is TGCGCCAGCAGCCTGGAGACAGGGTATAGGGCAGATACGCAGTATTTT. Translation: CASSLETGYRADTQYF.

The CDR3 nucleotides read TGTGCCAGCAGCCCCGGAACAGGGGTTACTGAAGCTTTCTTT. Encoded protein: CASSPGTGVTEAFF. The chain joins TRBV7-6 to TRBJ1-1; TRBD1 agrees at 7 bases. Trimming removed 5 bases from V and 5 bases from J; junction bases left unmatched: 8. The CDR3 is made up of 14 amino acids. CDR1 and CDR2 (germline): SGHVS, FNYEAQ.

The rearrangement links TRBV7-8 to TRBJ1-1; TRBD1 might be the D (5 bases). The CDR3 has 14 amino acids. V lost 5 bases and J 4 bases, leaving 14 bases between the germline ends. The V gene's germline CDR1 is SGHVS and CDR2 FQNEAQ. The CDR3: CASSDSLGFTEAFF. Written as DNA, the CDR3 is TGTGCCAGCAGCGACAGTCTCGGTTTCACTGAAGCTTTCTTT. Full variable domain (rest looked up from reference TRBV7-8 and TRBJ1-1): GAGVSQSPRYKVAKRGQDVALRCDPISGHVSLFWYQQALGQGPEFLTYFQNEAQLDKSGLPSDRFFAERPEGSVSTLKIQRTQQEDSAVYLCASSDSLGFTEAFFGQGTRLTVV.

This chain connects TRBV9 to TRBJ2-3; 7 bases agree with TRBD1. V dropped 2 bases and J dropped 2; count of bases not matched to a gene: 2. The CDR3 is 14 amino acids. Germline V gives CDR1 SGDLS, CDR2 YYNGEE. CDR3 in amino acids: CASSVGTDTDTQYF. The DNA of the CDR3 is TGTGCCAGCAGCGTCGGGACAGACACAGATACGCAGTATTTT.

V and J are TRBV5-1 and TRBJ2-7; D is perhaps TRBD2 (6 bases). Trimming removed 2 bases from V and 4 bases from J, with 13 bases in between. CDR1 and CDR2 from the germline V gene are SGHRS and YFSETQ. This CDR3 comprises 14 residues. CDR3 loop: CASSFSGVAYEQYF. The CDR3 DNA reads as TGCGCCAGCAGCTTCTCGGGGGTAGCTTACGAGCAGTACTTC.

The chain has TRBV4-1 and TRBJ2-7; 13 nucleotides match TRBD2. J was trimmed by 2 bases and V by 2 bases; bases with no gene match: 9. This CDR3 is 18 amino acids long. CDR1 is MGHRA and CDR2 is YSYEKL in the germline V gene. For the CDR3, the DNA is TGCGCCAGCAGCCAACCAACACTAGCGGGGGGGCCCCCCTACGAGCAGTACTTC. This codes for CASSQPTLAGGPPYEQYF.

V is TRBV2 and J is TRBJ2-7; 8 nucleotides align to TRBD2. The CDR3 totals 15 residues. With 5 bases clipped from V and 2 bases from J, the junction kept 8 bases outside the gene matches. The germline gives CDR1 SNHLY, CDR2 FYNNEI. The CDR3 DNA is TGTGCCAGCAGTCTTCAAGCGGGGGCAACCTACGAGCAGTACTTC. The encoded protein is CASSLQAGATYEQYF.